These T cell receptor beta chains were read from a single sample in a study of cytomegalovirus exposure and HLA in healthy donors. Using immunoSEQ multiplex PCR, the repertoire was profiled, and TCRdb retains in-frame clones only, with some absent. The data contain 250,000 to 350,000 clones, around 65% of them seen just once; the ten biggest clones take up approximately 2.3%. The specimen sequenced was PBMCs. All receptors derive from a female donor in good health and CMV-seronegative. Both conserved end residues are part of each CDR3. The D gene is left open where the match is weak. A clone size is listed for some rows: how often the clone was seen (once, few, many), or a class if it is expanded.

d_gene: TRBD1; j_gene: TRBJ1-1; abundance: -; v_gene: TRBV30; CDR3aa: CAWRIFGQGHEAFF; CDR3nt: TGTGCCTGGAGGATCTTCGGACAGGGTCACGAAGCTTTCTTT
d_gene: -; j_gene: TRBJ1-4; abundance: -; v_gene: TRBV19; CDR3aa: CASSMIGGTEKLFF; CDR3nt: TGTGCCAGTAGTATGATCGGGGGTACCGAAAAACTGTTTTTT
d_gene: -; j_gene: TRBJ2-5; abundance: -; v_gene: TRBV7-7; CDR3aa: CASSKDSGETQYF; CDR3nt: TGTGCTAGCAGCAAAGACAGTGGGGAGACCCAGTACTTC
d_gene: -; j_gene: TRBJ2-1; abundance: -; v_gene: TRBV5-1; CDR3aa: CASSLSPSPSYNEQFF; CDR3nt: TGCGCCAGCAGCTTGTCACCGAGCCCCTCCTACAATGAGCAGTTCTTC
d_gene: TRBD2; j_gene: TRBJ2-4; abundance: -; v_gene: TRBV29-1; CDR3aa: CSVGGLAGLGEAKNIQYF; CDR3nt: TGCAGCGTTGGCGGACTAGCGGGATTAGGGGAGGCCAAAAACATTCAGTACTTC
d_gene: -; j_gene: TRBJ2-6; abundance: -; v_gene: TRBV28; CDR3aa: CASSPQGSGANVLTF; CDR3nt: TGTGCCAGCAGTCCTCAGGGATCTGGGGCCAACGTCCTGACTTTC
d_gene: -; j_gene: TRBJ2-1; abundance: -; v_gene: TRBV7-2; CDR3aa: CASSFGPQGIRLNEQFF; CDR3nt: TGTGCCAGCAGCTTTGGGCCACAGGGAATTAGGCTCAATGAGCAGTTCTTC
d_gene: TRBD1; j_gene: TRBJ2-7; abundance: once; v_gene: TRBV6-1; CDR3aa: CASSPRVTGGDEQYF; CDR3nt: TGTGCCAGCAGTCCCCGGGTGACAGGGGGCGACGAGCAGTACTTC
d_gene: TRBD2; j_gene: TRBJ2-1; abundance: -; v_gene: TRBV6-5; CDR3aa: CASSSGTNYNEQFF; CDR3nt: TGTGCCAGCAGCTCAGGGACTAACTACAATGAGCAGTTCTTC
d_gene: -; j_gene: TRBJ2-1; abundance: -; v_gene: TRBV20-1; CDR3aa: CSARTRKEQFF; CDR3nt: TGCAGTGCTAGAACTAGAAAGGAGCAGTTCTTC
d_gene: -; j_gene: TRBJ2-3; abundance: -; v_gene: TRBV11-2; CDR3aa: CACFGGITDTQYF; CDR3nt: TGTGCCTGTTTCGGCGGAATCACAGATACGCAGTATTTT
d_gene: -; j_gene: TRBJ1-2; abundance: once; v_gene: TRBV6-1; CDR3aa: CASTEGVRYTF; CDR3nt: TGTGCCAGCACAGAGGGGGTACGCTACACCTTC
d_gene: -; j_gene: TRBJ1-2; abundance: -; v_gene: TRBV28; CDR3aa: CASSLGGLRGYTF; CDR3nt: TGTGCCAGCAGTTTGGGAGGGCTGCGGGGCTACACCTTC
d_gene: TRBD1; j_gene: TRBJ2-1; abundance: -; v_gene: TRBV29-1; CDR3aa: CSVSDRAEQFF; CDR3nt: TGCAGCGTTTCTGACAGGGCTGAGCAGTTCTTC
d_gene: TRBD1; j_gene: TRBJ2-1; abundance: -; v_gene: TRBV19; CDR3aa: CASSVATGGYNEQFF; CDR3nt: TGTGCCAGTAGTGTGGCGACAGGGGGTTACAATGAGCAGTTCTTC
d_gene: -; j_gene: TRBJ2-5; abundance: -; v_gene: TRBV19; CDR3aa: CASSTPLTGRQETQYF; CDR3nt: TGTGCCAGTAGTACCCCCCTGACAGGGAGGCAAGAGACCCAGTACTTC
d_gene: TRBD1; j_gene: TRBJ2-6; abundance: -; v_gene: TRBV5-4; CDR3aa: CASSSGTGGAEANVLTF; CDR3nt: TGTGCCAGCAGCTCCGGGACAGGGGGCGCTGAGGCCAACGTCCTGACTTTC
d_gene: TRBD2; j_gene: TRBJ2-1; abundance: few; v_gene: TRBV28; CDR3aa: CASSFSGRNNEQFF; CDR3nt: TGTGCCAGCAGTTTTAGCGGGAGGAACAATGAGCAGTTCTTC
d_gene: TRBD2; j_gene: TRBJ2-3; abundance: -; v_gene: TRBV7-9; CDR3aa: CASSPSGSTDTQYF; CDR3nt: TGTGCCAGCAGCCCTAGCGGTAGCACAGATACGCAGTATTTT
d_gene: -; j_gene: TRBJ1-1; abundance: -; v_gene: TRBV6-5; CDR3aa: CASSEGIANTEAFF; CDR3nt: TGTGCCAGCAGTGAGGGTATAGCTAACACTGAAGCTTTCTTT
d_gene: TRBD1; j_gene: TRBJ2-5; abundance: -; v_gene: TRBV7-9; CDR3aa: CASSLAAGGIETQYF; CDR3nt: TGTGCCAGCAGCTTAGCGGCAGGGGGCATCGAGACCCAGTACTTC
d_gene: -; j_gene: TRBJ2-2; abundance: -; v_gene: TRBV27; CDR3aa: CASSFQWLNTGELFF; CDR3nt: TGTGCCAGCAGCTTCCAATGGCTCAACACCGGGGAGCTGTTTTTT
d_gene: -; j_gene: TRBJ1-1; abundance: -; v_gene: TRBV11-3; CDR3aa: CASSLNTNTEAFF; CDR3nt: TGTGCCAGCAGCTTAAACACGAACACTGAAGCTTTCTTT
d_gene: TRBD1; j_gene: TRBJ1-1; abundance: -; v_gene: TRBV6-5; CDR3aa: CASRPPTGGYTEAFF; CDR3nt: TGTGCCAGCAGGCCCCCGACAGGGGGGTACACTGAAGCTTTCTTT
d_gene: -; j_gene: TRBJ1-1; abundance: -; v_gene: TRBV30; CDR3aa: CAWSGQLNTEAFF; CDR3nt: TGTGCCTGGAGTGGACAGTTGAACACTGAAGCTTTCTTT
d_gene: TRBD2; j_gene: TRBJ2-1; abundance: -; v_gene: TRBV11-2; CDR3aa: CASSSPRLAGASWNEQFF; CDR3nt: TGTGCCAGCAGCTCCCCCCGGCTAGCGGGAGCATCGTGGAATGAGCAGTTCTTC
d_gene: -; j_gene: TRBJ1-1; abundance: -; v_gene: TRBV5-1; CDR3aa: CASSGAYGVPLGEAFF; CDR3nt: TGCGCCAGCAGCGGTGCCTACGGGGTGCCGCTGGGGGAAGCTTTCTTT
d_gene: -; j_gene: TRBJ2-7; abundance: few; v_gene: TRBV5-1; CDR3aa: CASSSQLVGAYEQYF; CDR3nt: TGCGCCAGCAGCTCCCAGTTGGTAGGGGCCTACGAGCAGTACTTC
d_gene: -; j_gene: TRBJ2-7; abundance: -; v_gene: TRBV27; CDR3aa: CASSLRGPPVSYEQYF; CDR3nt: TGTGCCAGCAGTTTAAGGGGTCCCCCAGTCTCCTACGAGCAGTACTTC
d_gene: -; j_gene: TRBJ2-7; abundance: -; v_gene: TRBV30; CDR3aa: CACQQGERSYEQYF; CDR3nt: TGTGCCTGCCAACAGGGCGAAAGGTCCTACGAGCAGTACTTC
d_gene: -; j_gene: TRBJ2-3; abundance: once; v_gene: TRBV5-6; CDR3aa: CASSSRRASMDTQYF; CDR3nt: TGTGCCAGCAGTTCGAGACGAGCTAGTATGGATACGCAGTATTTT
d_gene: -; j_gene: TRBJ2-5; abundance: -; v_gene: TRBV7-9; CDR3aa: CSSSLARGAAETQYF; CDR3nt: TGTTCCAGCAGCTTAGCTAGGGGTGCGGCAGAGACCCAGTACTTC
d_gene: TRBD1; j_gene: TRBJ1-2; abundance: -; v_gene: TRBV5-1; CDR3aa: CASSSMTGGDGYTF; CDR3nt: TGCGCCAGCAGCTCCATGACAGGGGGCGATGGCTACACCTTC
d_gene: TRBD2; j_gene: TRBJ2-3; abundance: -; v_gene: TRBV10-3; CDR3aa: CAISESSGRVTDTQYF; CDR3nt: TGTGCCATCAGTGAGTCCAGCGGGAGGGTTACAGATACGCAGTATTTT
d_gene: TRBD2; j_gene: TRBJ2-3; abundance: -; v_gene: TRBV6-5; CDR3aa: CASSYKRGDTDTQYF; CDR3nt: TGTGCCAGCAGTTATAAGCGGGGGGACACAGATACGCAGTATTTT
d_gene: -; j_gene: TRBJ1-2; abundance: once; v_gene: TRBV14; CDR3aa: CASSLREMGPYGYTF; CDR3nt: TGTGCCAGCAGCCTTCGGGAGATGGGGCCCTATGGCTACACCTTC
d_gene: TRBD2; j_gene: TRBJ2-1; abundance: -; v_gene: TRBV28; CDR3aa: CASRPGGGGYNEQFF; CDR3nt: TGTGCCAGCAGGCCGGGGGGCGGGGGGTACAATGAGCAGTTCTTC
d_gene: -; j_gene: TRBJ2-3; abundance: -; v_gene: TRBV6-4; CDR3aa: CASSDSRFSTDTQYF; CDR3nt: TGTGCCAGCAGTGACTCCAGGTTTTCCACAGATACGCAGTATTTT
d_gene: -; j_gene: TRBJ1-3; abundance: -; v_gene: TRBV2; CDR3aa: CASSDRTASGNTIYF; CDR3nt: TGTGCCAGCAGTGATCGGACAGCTTCTGGAAACACCATATATTTT
d_gene: TRBD2; j_gene: TRBJ2-7; abundance: -; v_gene: TRBV2; CDR3aa: CASSKEKGLAGGEQYF; CDR3nt: TGTGCCAGCAGTAAGGAGAAAGGACTAGCGGGAGGCGAGCAGTACTTC
d_gene: -; j_gene: TRBJ1-3; abundance: -; v_gene: TRBV9; CDR3aa: CASSVASQGLSGNTIYF; CDR3nt: TGTGCCAGCAGCGTAGCTTCTCAGGGCCTATCTGGAAACACCATATATTTT